Shown below are 15 T cell receptor beta chains from a single sample sequenced in a study of blood T cell repertoires in COVID-19. Sequencing used immunoSEQ multiplex PCR; TCRdb keeps in-frame clones, though not all of them. The table includes 180,000 or so clones, approximately 86% detected once. The sequenced sample consisted of peripheral blood. All receptors derive from a man in his sixties with acute or convalescent COVID-19.

J is TRBJ1-6 and V is TRBV5-7; 8 positions agree with TRBD1. TRBV5-7 carries the ORF label, with uncertain function. This CDR3 is built from 16 residues. J was trimmed by 7 bases and V by 4 bases; bases with no gene match: 10. Written as DNA, the CDR3 is TGTGCCAGCAGCCGTCACAGGGGGGGATTAAATTCACCCCTCCACTTT. The encoded protein is CASSRHRGGLNSPLHF.

This sequence joins TRBV3-1 (or the pseudogene TRBV3-2) and TRBJ2-3; 10 bases are a match to TRBD2. J was trimmed by 4 bases and V by 3 bases; bases with no gene match: 7. This CDR3 comprises 16 residues. The germline gives CDR1 LGHDT, CDR2 YNNKEL (reference sequence). The CDR3 loop is CASSHRIAGGADTQYF. In DNA, the CDR3 is TGTGCCAGCAGCCACAGGATAGCGGGAGGTGCAGATACGCAGTATTTT.

The sample holds one count of this clone. CDR3 in amino acids: CASSLYRGGTNVKNTQYF. CDR3 nucleotides: TGTGCCAGCAGTTTATATCGAGGGGGGACTAACGTTAAAAATACGCAGTATTTT. V and J are TRBV28 and TRBJ2-3, with D possibly matching TRBD2 (7 bases). The length of the CDR3 is 18 residues. Germline CDR1 and CDR2: MDHEN and SYDVKM. V dropped 1 base and J dropped 7 bases, with 24 bases sitting between them.

CDR3 sequence (DNA): TGTGCCAGCAAGCCCGCAGGTCCATTCTATGGCTACACCTTC. Its protein is CASKPAGPFYGYTF. The chain uses TRBV2 and TRBJ1-2; D is undetermined. Germline V gene lookup returns CDR1 SNHLY and CDR2 FYNNEI. The CDR3 contains 14 residues. Trimming took off 7 bases at V and 4 bases at J, with 16 bases between the two ends. The variable domain in full, with the rest retrieved from reference TRBV2 and TRBJ1-2, is EPEVTQTPSHQVTQMGQEVILRCVPISNHLYFYWYRQILGQKVEFLVSFYNNEISEKSEIFDDQFSVERPDGSNFTLKIRSTKLEDSAMYFCASKPAGPFYGYTFGSGTRLTVV.

The chain joins TRBV7-8 to TRBJ1-1; no clear D gene. V shed 1 base and J shed 3 bases, with 6 bases lying between them. The germline CDR1 and CDR2 sequences are SGHVS and FQNEAQ. The CDR3 consists of 13 residues. The CDR3 sequence: CASSLVVDTEAFF. Here the CDR3 DNA reads TGTGCCAGCAGCTTAGTTGTCGACACTGAAGCTTTCTTT.

The chain couples TRBV7-2 to TRBJ1-2; D may be TRBD1 (5 bases). This CDR3 region has 14 residues. V was trimmed by 0 bases and J by 3 bases, leaving 8 bases between them. Germline values: CDR1 SGHTA, CDR2 FQGNSA. CDR3 in amino acids: CASSLARGDYGYTF. As DNA, the CDR3 is TGTGCCAGCAGCTTAGCAAGGGGTGACTATGGCTACACCTTC.

The chain carries TRBV5-1 and TRBJ2-3; 10 nucleotides align to TRBD2. There are 15 residues in the CDR3. Per germline, CDR1 SGHRS and CDR2 YFSETQ. The trim removed 7 bases at V and 2 bases at J, leaving 7 bases unmatched. CDR3 sequence reads: CASGYLAGDTDTQYF. The CDR3, as DNA: TGCGCCAGCGGATACCTAGCGGGAGACACAGATACGCAGTATTTT. Combining the CDR3 with reference TRBV5-1 and TRBJ2-3 gives the whole variable domain KAGVTQTPRYLIKTRGQQVTLSCSPISGHRSVSWYQQTPGQGLQFLFEYFSETQRNKGNFPGRFSGRQFSNSRSEMNVSTLELGDSALYLCASGYLAGDTDTQYFGPGTRLTVL.

This clone was seen just once. The V call is TRBV11-2, the J call TRBJ2-3; D remains ambiguous. Germline assignment: CDR1 SGHAT and CDR2 FQNNGV. Trimming took 0 bases from V and 0 from J, leaving 7 bases between them. This CDR3 contains 15 residues. The CDR3, as DNA: TGTGCCAGCAGCTTAGAACTGCTTAGCACAGATACGCAGTATTTT. Translation gives CASSLELLSTDTQYF. Variable domain in full (rest from reference TRBV11-2 and TRBJ2-3): EAGVAQSPRYKIIEKRQSVAFWCNPISGHATLYWYQQILGQGPKLLIQFQNNGVVDDSQLPKDRFSAERLKGVDSTLKIQPAKLEDSAVYLCASSLELLSTDTQYFGPGTRLTVL.

This chain joins TRBV7-2 and TRBJ2-5; D unresolved. The CDR3 is made up of 14 amino acids. Looked up from germline, CDR1 is SGHTA and CDR2 is FQGNSA. Trimming pared 5 bases from V and 1 base from J, leaving 11 bases between. CDR3 sequence reads: CASSVTGSQETQYF. The CDR3 region has the DNA TGTGCCAGCAGCGTGACGGGTAGCCAAGAGACCCAGTACTTC.

The chain uses TRBV2 and TRBJ2-1; 9 bases fit TRBD1. The J segment lost 14 bases and the V segment lost 3 bases, leaving 2 bases of the junction unmatched. Germline CDR1 SNHLY, CDR2 FYNNEI. The CDR3 contains 11 residues. CDR3 in amino acids: CASSEDRGEFF. The CDR3 nucleotides read TGTGCCAGCAGTGAGGACAGGGGTGAGTTCTTC.

This rearrangement joins TRBV7-6 to TRBJ2-2; 7 bases align to TRBD2. The CDR3 runs 16 residues. Trimming removed 4 bases from V and 1 base from J; junction bases left unmatched: 6. Per germline, CDR1 SGHVS and CDR2 FNYEAQ. CDR3 sequence: CASSSKSGVNTGELFF. CDR3 coding DNA: TGTGCCAGCAGCTCGAAAAGCGGGGTGAACACCGGGGAGCTGTTTTTT.

Here the CDR3 DNA reads TGCAGCGTTGACTCCGACGGCTGGCCCCCGGGGGATACGCAGTATTTT. This sequence encodes CSVDSDGWPPGDTQYF. The V call is TRBV29-1, the J call TRBJ2-3; TRBD2 might be the D (5 bases). The germline V gene encodes CDR1 SQVTM and CDR2 ANQGSEA. Trimming left V 3 bases short and J 6 bases short, with 22 bases between. The CDR3 contains 16 residues.

The CDR3 loop is CASSSMGANNEQFF. In nucleotides, the CDR3 is TGTGCCAGCAGCTCGATGGGGGCTAACAATGAGCAGTTCTTC. This chain uses TRBV7-3 with TRBJ2-1, with D maybe TRBD1 (6 bases). The germline V gene has CDR1 SGHTA and CDR2 FQGTGA. The CDR3 has 14 amino acids. Trimming pared 4 bases from V and 5 bases from J, leaving 12 bases between. The full variable domain, in which reference TRBV7-3 and TRBJ2-1 provide the parts outside the CDR3, is GAGVSQTPSNKVTEKGKYVELRCDPISGHTALYWYRQSLGQGPEFLIYFQGTGAADDSGLPNDRFFAVRPEGSVSTLKIQRTERGDSAVYLCASSSMGANNEQFFGPGTRLTVL.

V and J are TRBV10-1 and TRBJ1-6, with 8 nucleotides matching TRBD1. CDR1 is WNHNN and CDR2 is SYGVQD in the germline V gene (reference sequence). The CDR3 runs 13 residues. The junction had 1 base not matched to a gene; V was cut back by 4 bases and J by 8 bases. The CDR3 DNA follows: TGCGCCAGCAGTGTGACAGGGGATTCACCCCTCCACTTT. This codes for CASSVTGDSPLHF.

The gene calls are TRBV19 and TRBJ2-2, with a tentative D call TRBD2 (5 bases). Germline V gene data show CDR1 as LNHDA and CDR2 as SQIVND (reference sequence). Trimming shortened V by 6 bases and J by 2 bases, and 10 bases separated the two germline ends. The CDR3 is made up of 14 amino acids. The CDR3 DNA reads as TGTGCCAGTAGGGGGAGTGCTAACACCGGGGAGCTGTTTTTT. Translating it yields CASRGSANTGELFF.